Detailed here is one T cell receptor beta chain. The CDR3 runs 15 residues. V gave up 1 base and J gave up 2 bases, with 15 bases separating them. Germline CDR1 is GTSNPN and CDR2 is SVGIG (reference sequence). Preparation of the TCRbeta library involved a method that used unique molecular identifiers. TCRdb re-analysed the PCR reads in MiXCR, keeping a single row per CDR3 protein. The sample shows about 610,000 distinct CDR3 sequences, 10% to 13% of them seen only once. The data belong to a study of T-cell reconstitution after alpha-beta-depleted transplantation in children. The sequence was collected from a human donor who donated a stem cell graft to a child with acute myeloid leukemia. Sequencing used PBMCs from the stem cell graft donor, obtained from the stem cell graft. The rearrangement joins TRBV30 to TRBJ2-7; D may match TRBD1 or TRBD2 (5 bases each). The CDR3 DNA reads as TGTGCCTGGAGTGGCTCTAAGGGGAGTGCCTACGAGCAGTACTTC. This encodes CAWSGSKGSAYEQYF.